This TCR beta chain was observed in a study of blood T cell repertoires in COVID-19. Using immunoSEQ multiplex PCR, the repertoire was profiled, and TCRdb retains in-frame clones only, with some absent. The data contain 250,000 to 350,000 clones, approximately 87% of them singletons. The sample comprised peripheral blood. The receptor was isolated from a woman aged 45 to 65 who had recovered from COVID-19.

The DNA of the CDR3 is TGTGCCAGCAGCTTGGCTGGACAGGGGGACGTTAGTGGCTACACCTTC. Encoded protein: CASSLAGQGDVSGYTF. This chain connects TRBV5-4 to TRBJ1-2; 10 bases line up with TRBD1. The germline gives CDR1 SGHNT, CDR2 YYREEE (reference sequence). The CDR3 is made up of 16 amino acids. V shed 0 bases, J shed 7 bases, and the junction held 9 bases outside the gene matches.